This entry describes one T cell receptor beta chain. Its antigen is unknown. The entry originates in a study of T-cell memory formation after mild COVID-19. Findings of the study overall: Clones that shrank (day 15 to 85) were balanced CD4/CD8, whereas later expanders leaned CD4+.

Trimming at V came to 4 bases and at J to 5 bases, leaving 8 bases not matched to a gene. This CDR3 has 15 residues. Germline CDR1 reads SGHNT; CDR2 reads YYREEE (reference sequence). TCRdb used MiXCR to reprocess the 5' RACE reads, holding one entry per CDR3 protein. The top ten clones hold about 11% of a sample with fewer than 700,000 distinct CDR3 sequences, roughly 17% of them seen once. Specimen: PBMCs or a T cell subset sorted from them (not recorded which). V usage is TRBV5-4 and J usage is TRBJ1-1; 10 nucleotides agree with TRBD1. The receptor was isolated from an adult woman who had mild COVID-19 (a few samples of this study predate the infection). Cell type and time point are not known. The CDR3 here is CASSERTGGGTEAFF. DNA for the CDR3: TGTGCCAGCAGCGAACGGACAGGGGGGGGTACTGAAGCTTTCTTT.